The sequence of this T cell receptor beta chain was determined in a study of molecular identifiers for immune sequencing clone quantification. With RNA at 10%, 30% or 50%, naive CD8 libraries came from around 18,000 to 910,000 sorted cells. The sorting of naive CD8 T cells used the CD8+CD4-CCR7+CD45RA+ phenotype. Study-level points and caveats: Clones above 20 RNA copies held over 98% of effector molecules, under 1% in naive cells. Reportedly, one cell's Jurkat TCR RNA was detected within 1,100,000 naive CD8 cells.

CDR1 is SGHDN, CDR2 FVKESK, per germline. The V gene lost 0 bases and the J gene lost 0 bases, with 8 bases spanning the gap. CDR3 length: 15 residues. TCRdb recomputed calls from the PCR reads with MiXCR, one row per CDR3 protein. The data contain about 630,000 distinct CDR3 sequences, 25% of them singletons. Regarding this clonotype: Its antigen remains unknown. With a much larger clone just one base away, this may be a read error.

The genes are TRBV14 and TRBJ1-2; D not certain. Sequencing was done on a sample of naive CD8+ T cells from blood, with Jurkat cell RNA spiked in. Subset given: FACS-sorted CD8+CD4-CCR7+CD45RA+ naive T cells. The origin of this receptor is a human donor in good health. Some libraries in this study had Jurkat cell RNA spiked in. The CDR3 region is CASSQDLGSNYGYTF. For the CDR3, the DNA is TGTGCCAGCAGCCAAGATCTGGGCTCTAACTATGGCTACACCTTC.